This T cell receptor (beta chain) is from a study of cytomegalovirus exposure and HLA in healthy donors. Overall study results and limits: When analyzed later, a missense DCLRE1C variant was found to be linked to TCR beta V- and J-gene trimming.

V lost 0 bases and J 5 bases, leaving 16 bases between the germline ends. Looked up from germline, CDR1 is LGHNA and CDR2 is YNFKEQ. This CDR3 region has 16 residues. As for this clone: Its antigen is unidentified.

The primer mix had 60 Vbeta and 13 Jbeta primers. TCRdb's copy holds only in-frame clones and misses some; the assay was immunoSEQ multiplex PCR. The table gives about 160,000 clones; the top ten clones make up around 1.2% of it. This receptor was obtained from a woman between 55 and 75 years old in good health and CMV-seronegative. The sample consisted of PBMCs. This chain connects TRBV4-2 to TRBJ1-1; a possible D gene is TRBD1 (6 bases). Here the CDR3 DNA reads TGTGCCAGCAGCCAAGAAACTGTCAGGGGTGGAACTGAAGCTTTCTTT. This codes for CASSQETVRGGTEAFF.